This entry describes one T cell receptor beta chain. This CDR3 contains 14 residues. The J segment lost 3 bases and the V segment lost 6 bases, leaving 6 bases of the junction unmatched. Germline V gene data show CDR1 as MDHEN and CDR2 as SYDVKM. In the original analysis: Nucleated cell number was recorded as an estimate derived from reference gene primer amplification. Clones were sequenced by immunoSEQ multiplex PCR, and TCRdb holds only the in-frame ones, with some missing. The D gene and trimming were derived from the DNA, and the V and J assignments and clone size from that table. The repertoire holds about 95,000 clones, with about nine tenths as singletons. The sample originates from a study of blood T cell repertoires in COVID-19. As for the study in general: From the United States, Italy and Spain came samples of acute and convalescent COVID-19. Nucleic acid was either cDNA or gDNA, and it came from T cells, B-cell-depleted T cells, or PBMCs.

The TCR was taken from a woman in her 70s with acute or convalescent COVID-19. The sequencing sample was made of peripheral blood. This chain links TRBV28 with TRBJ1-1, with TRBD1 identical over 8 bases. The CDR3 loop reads CASSETDRDTEAFF. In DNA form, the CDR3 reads TGTGCCAGCAGCGAGACGGACAGGGACACTGAAGCTTTCTTT.